Below are 19 T cell receptor beta chains sequenced from a single sample in a study of patients and donors after allogeneic stem cell transplantation. MiXCR, run by TCRdb on the RT-PCR reads, gives a single entry per CDR3 protein. Of approximately 220,000 distinct CDR3 sequences in the sample, 38% are singletons; the top ten hold 9.5% to 13%. Sequencing was done on a sample of blood, either unsorted or a sorted T cell fraction (not recorded which). These receptors originate from a human donor who was either an allogeneic HSCT recipient or a stem cell or donor lymphocyte infusion donor (not recorded which). It is not recorded whose cells these are; they may come from a transplant donor.

This clonotype was seen only a few times. The genes are TRBV4-2 and TRBJ1-5; D not resolved. Per germline, CDR1 LGHNA and CDR2 YNFKEQ. This CDR3 is built from 16 residues. V was pared by 1 base and J by 4 bases, with 14 bases between. In DNA, the CDR3 is TGTGCCAGCAGCCAAGCCGAGGGTAGAGGGAATCAGCCCCAGCATTTT. As protein: CASSQAEGRGNQPQHF.

This clonotype was counted between two and nine times. The chain uses TRBV4-1 and TRBJ1-5; D not resolved. The V end lost 0 bases, the J end lost 9 bases, and 9 bases lay between the germline ends. Germline CDR1 is MGHRA and CDR2 is YSYEKL. The CDR3 runs to 13 residues. Written as DNA, the CDR3 is TGCGCCAGCAGCCAAGAGGCGGTTTTGCCCCAGCATTTT. Its protein product is CASSQEAVLPQHF.

This clonotype was found a few times. The rearrangement uses TRBV28 and TRBJ1-5; TRBD1 is a possible D gene (5 bases). Germline CDR1 is MDHEN and CDR2 is SYDVKM. CDR3 size: 17 residues. Deletions cut 2 bases from V and 3 bases from J, with 17 bases between. The CDR3 is CASSLKRGWYNNQPQHF. The CDR3, as DNA: TGTGCCAGCAGTTTAAAAAGGGGCTGGTATAACAATCAGCCCCAGCATTTT.

CDR3 DNA sequence: TGTGCCAGCAGCTTGCTGGGTAGCACTGAAGCTTTCTTT. Translated, it gives CASSLLGSTEAFF. The V gene is TRBV5-4, the J gene TRBJ1-1; D is undetermined. In germline, CDR1 is SGHNT, CDR2 YYREEE (reference sequence). There are 13 residues in the CDR3. V lost 1 base and J lost 4, with 8 bases in between.

This clonotype appeared a few times. This rearrangement joins TRBV9 to TRBJ2-1; D not resolved. Germline V gene sequence: CDR1 SGDLS, CDR2 YYNGEE. The ends were cut back, 4 bases at V and 6 bases at J, with 20 bases in the middle. The CDR3 runs 16 residues. In DNA form, the CDR3 reads TGTGCCAGCAGCCCCCCGACTCCCTCTGAAGGCAATGAGCAGTTCTTC. Translating gives CASSPPTPSEGNEQFF.

In this sample, this clonotype turned up once. The rearrangement links TRBV28 to TRBJ2-7, with 7 bases that match TRBD1. Looked up from germline, CDR1 is MDHEN and CDR2 is SYDVKM. This CDR3 has 14 residues. V lost 3 bases and J lost 3; bases outside the gene matches: 5. The CDR3, as DNA: TGTGCCAGCAGTTTCCCGGGACAGAACTACGAGCAGTACTTC. Its protein product is CASSFPGQNYEQYF.

This chain links TRBV20-1 with TRBJ1-2; D is uncertain. Germline lookup yields CDR1 DFQATT and CDR2 SNEGSKA (reference sequence). The germline V and J ends were trimmed by 2 bases and 2 bases, with 12 bases remaining between them. The length of the CDR3 is 14 residues. The CDR3 spells CSARQRAPNYGYTF. In DNA, the CDR3 is TGCAGTGCTAGACAGCGGGCACCCAACTATGGCTACACCTTC.

This sequence joins TRBV5-1 and TRBJ1-3; possibly TRBD1 for D (5 bases). V lost 1 base to trimming and J lost 4 bases, with 18 bases between them. CDR3 size: 17 residues. The V gene's germline CDR1 is SGHRS and CDR2 YFSETQ. The CDR3 DNA follows: TGCGCCAGCAGCTTGCCCTCCCCCGGGAGGGACGGAAACACCATATATTTT. Protein product: CASSLPSPGRDGNTIYF.

This clonotype was found a few times. This chain joins TRBV3-1 and TRBJ1-1; 7 bases line up with TRBD1. Germline CDR1 is LGHDT and CDR2 is YNNKEL (reference sequence). This CDR3 comprises 17 residues. V was pared by 1 base and J by 1 base, with 9 bases of the junction left unmatched. The CDR3 loop is CASSQGTGPFQNTEAFF. The CDR3 DNA reads as TGTGCCAGCAGCCAAGGGACAGGACCCTTCCAGAACACTGAAGCTTTCTTT.

This clonotype was counted only a few times. J is TRBJ1-5 and V is TRBV20-1; 7 bases agree with TRBD1. Looked up from germline, CDR1 is DFQATT and CDR2 is SNEGSKA (reference sequence). The CDR3 runs 15 residues. The ends lost 1 base at V and 4 bases at J; junction bases unmatched: 7. The CDR3, as DNA: TGCAGTGCTAGAGTTGGCAGGGGGGCTAATCAGCCCCAGCATTTT. Translated: CSARVGRGANQPQHF.

This clonotype was observed a few times. This rearrangement joins TRBV12-3 or TRBV12-4 to TRBJ1-1; no clear D. Trimming took off 7 bases at V and 1 base at J, with 16 bases between the two ends. This CDR3 region has 15 residues. The CDR3 DNA sequence: TGTGCCAGCACTCTGCGGGGAGGTGAGAACACTGAAGCTTTCTTT. Its protein product is CASTLRGGENTEAFF.

The chain employs TRBV9 and TRBJ2-3; D uncertain. The V end was cut by 0 bases, the J end by 0 bases, with 5 bases between. CDR1 SGDLS and CDR2 YYNGEE come from the germline V gene. This CDR3 region has 14 residues. DNA for the CDR3: TGTGCCAGCAGCGTAGCAAGCAGCACAGATACGCAGTATTTT. Translating it yields CASSVASSTDTQYF.

The chain is built from TRBV27 and TRBJ1-2, with a tentative D call TRBD1 (6 bases). The CDR3 runs to 15 residues. Trimming pared 2 bases from V and 1 base from J, leaving 11 bases between. Germline loops: CDR1 MNHEY, CDR2 SMNVEV (reference sequence). Written as DNA, the CDR3 is TGTGCCAGCAGTTTAGGCAGGGGACTTAACTATGGCTACACCTTC. Translating gives CASSLGRGLNYGYTF.

V gene TRBV15 combines with J gene TRBJ2-5; D ambiguous. The CDR3 loop spans 13 amino acids. The ends were cut back, 4 bases at V and 3 bases at J, with 9 bases in the middle. Germline CDR1 LNHNV, CDR2 YYDKDF (reference sequence). The DNA for the CDR3 is TGTGCCACCAGCAAAAGACCAAAAGAGACCCAGTACTTC. It codes for CATSKRPKETQYF.

This clonotype was seen more than once but under ten times. The chain carries TRBV4-3 and TRBJ1-6; TRBD1 agrees at 9 bases. Germline V lookup: CDR1 LGHNA, CDR2 YSLEER. The CDR3 loop spans 19 amino acids. With V trimmed by 3 bases and J by 4 bases, 13 bases remained unmatched. The CDR3 DNA is TGCGCCAGCAGCCAGCAGGACAGGGGCCGTGGCTCTTATAATTCACCCCTCCACTTT. Translating it yields CASSQQDRGRGSYNSPLHF.

The chain carries TRBV12-3 or TRBV12-4 and TRBJ1-3; D is unresolved. The germline V and J ends were trimmed by 5 bases and 0 bases, with 14 bases remaining between them. There are 16 residues in the CDR3. CDR3 protein: CASSDDRSLSGNTIYF. The DNA of the CDR3 is TGTGCCAGCAGTGACGACCGAAGTCTCTCTGGAAACACCATATATTTT.

This sequence joins TRBV2 and TRBJ1-3; no clear D. The ends were cut back, 8 bases at V and 3 bases at J, with 11 bases in the middle. The CDR3 spans 13 residues. Looked up from germline, CDR1 is SNHLY and CDR2 is FYNNEI. The DNA for the CDR3 is TGTGCCAGCGGATGGCAGAGTGGAAACACCATATATTTT. It is translated as CASGWQSGNTIYF.

This clonotype was detected only a few times. V is TRBV6-2 or TRBV6-3 and J is TRBJ1-2; D remains ambiguous. This CDR3 region has 13 residues. Germline V gene lookup returns CDR1 MNHEY and CDR2 SVGEGT. The V and J ends lost 9 bases and 6 bases respectively, with 17 bases between them. This CDR3 is CASAAPQRHGYTF. CDR3 nucleotide sequence: TGTGCCAGTGCGGCCCCGCAAAGGCATGGCTACACCTTC.

The gene calls are TRBV7-3 and TRBJ1-1, with D unresolved. The CDR3 sequence is 19 residues long. Germline V lookup: CDR1 SGHTA, CDR2 FQGTGA. Trimming removed 1 base from V and 6 bases from J, with 27 bases in between. The CDR3 DNA follows: TGTGCCAGCAGCTTAATGGGCCGTGGTTCGGTCGTTCCCAATCCTGAAGCTTTCTTT. As protein: CASSLMGRGSVVPNPEAFF.